One sample yielded the 30 T cell receptor beta chains listed below, sequenced in a study of blood T cell repertoires in COVID-19. Using immunoSEQ multiplex PCR, the repertoire was profiled, and TCRdb retains in-frame clones only, with some absent. The table includes around 45,000 clones, 87% detected once. The material sequenced was peripheral blood. These receptors originate from a man in his fifties or sixties with active COVID-19.

CDR3 coding DNA: TGTGCCAGCAGCTTAATAGGGGGGGACACTGAAGCTTTCTTT. Translated: CASSLIGGDTEAFF. J is TRBJ1-1 and V is TRBV7-3; D is possibly TRBD1 (6 bases). Germline CDR1 reads SGHTA; CDR2 reads FQGTGA. V was shortened by 1 base and J by 3 bases, with 9 bases between the two germline ends. The CDR3 totals 14 residues.

This clone was detected once. The V call is TRBV19, the J call TRBJ2-2; TRBD1 matches 7 bases. Germline V gene sequence: CDR1 LNHDA, CDR2 SQIVND (reference sequence). J was trimmed by 5 bases and V by 3 bases; bases with no gene match: 3. The CDR3 is 14 amino acids. CDR3 loop: CASSIDRATGELFF. DNA of the CDR3: TGTGCCAGTAGTATTGACAGGGCGACCGGGGAGCTGTTTTTT.

This rearrangement joins TRBV15 to TRBJ2-7; 8 bases match TRBD1. The CDR3 consists of 14 residues. Trimming at V came to 3 bases and at J to 3 bases, leaving 4 bases not matched to a gene. Germline assignment: CDR1 LNHNV and CDR2 YYDKDF (reference sequence). The CDR3 region is CATSRPTGGYEQYF. CDR3 nucleotide sequence: TGTGCCACCAGCAGGCCCACAGGGGGCTACGAGCAGTACTTC.

This clone has a single count. CDR3 protein: CASSGTSGGASDTQYF. In DNA form, the CDR3 reads TGTGCCAGCTCCGGGACTAGCGGGGGGGCCTCAGATACGCAGTATTTT. The chain is built from TRBV5-4 and TRBJ2-3; 16 bases agree with TRBD2. CDR3 length equals 16 residues. The germline V gene has CDR1 SGHNT and CDR2 YYREEE (reference sequence). V shed 7 bases and J 4 bases; nucleotides not matched to a gene: 6.

This clone was recorded a few times. This chain connects TRBV2 to TRBJ2-7; TRBD1 agrees at 7 bases. The CDR3 runs to 14 residues. V lost 6 bases, J lost 3 bases, and 8 bases stayed unmatched. Germline CDR1 SNHLY, CDR2 FYNNEI. The CDR3 spells CASSGRDSFYEQYF. DNA of the CDR3: TGTGCCAGCAGCGGACGGGACAGTTTCTACGAGCAGTACTTC.

This clone appeared a few times. The chain links TRBV11-2 to TRBJ1-6; 7 bases agree with TRBD1. V was pared by 3 bases and J by 6 bases, with 11 bases of the junction left unmatched. CDR1 is SGHAT, CDR2 FQNNGV, per germline. The CDR3 consists of 17 residues. CDR3 protein: CASSLEGMPGGNSPLHF. The CDR3 nucleotides read TGTGCCAGCAGCTTGGAGGGGATGCCAGGGGGTAATTCACCCCTCCACTTT.

CDR3 region: CASIRTGGKTQYF. CDR3 bases: TGTGCCAGCATACGGACAGGGGGCAAGACCCAGTACTTC. The chain joins TRBV2 to TRBJ2-5, with TRBD1 matching over 11 bases. CDR3 length: 13 residues. Germline values: CDR1 SNHLY, CDR2 FYNNEI. V lost 7 bases and J lost 6; bases outside the gene matches: 4.

Relative to its sample, this clone is medium-sized. The chain joins TRBV5-6 to TRBJ2-5, with 9 bases lining up with TRBD1. CDR3 length: 15 amino acids. From germline, CDR1 is SGHDT and CDR2 YYEEEE. The trim removed 2 bases at V and 5 bases at J, leaving 7 bases unmatched. This CDR3 is CASSFGQGRWETQYF. The CDR3 bases are TGTGCCAGCAGCTTTGGACAGGGGCGGTGGGAGACCCAGTACTTC.

The chain carries TRBV4-1 and TRBJ2-1; D perhaps matches TRBD2 (5 bases). V was clipped by 0 bases and J by 7 bases, with 16 bases between them. Looked up from germline, CDR1 is MGHRA and CDR2 is YSYEKL. CDR3 length equals 16 residues. The CDR3 loop reads CASSQDHPGFGNEQFF. The CDR3, as DNA: TGCGCCAGCAGCCAAGATCATCCGGGGTTTGGGAATGAGCAGTTCTTC.

The chain couples TRBV7-2 to TRBJ2-5, with 10 nucleotides matching TRBD2. The CDR3 extends over 17 amino acids. J lost 5 bases, V lost 5 bases, and 14 bases had no gene match. The germline V gene has CDR1 SGHTA and CDR2 FQGNSA. Here the CDR3 reads CASSPSYPGTSAETQYF. In DNA form, the CDR3 reads TGTGCCAGCAGCCCCTCTTATCCAGGGACTAGCGCTGAGACCCAGTACTTC.

The CDR3 sequence is CASSLRTGFGQPQHF. The CDR3 DNA sequence: TGTGCCAGCAGCTTGCGGACAGGGTTTGGGCAGCCCCAGCATTTT. V and J are TRBV5-5 and TRBJ1-5; 8 positions agree with TRBD1. V lost 1 base and J lost 7; bases outside the gene matches: 7. Germline values: CDR1 SGHKS, CDR2 YYEKEE (reference sequence). The CDR3 sequence is 15 residues long.

The CDR3 sequence is CASARDRSYNEQFF. As DNA, the CDR3 is TGTGCCAGCGCCCGGGACAGATCCTACAATGAGCAGTTCTTC. The rearrangement joins TRBV2 to TRBJ2-1; 7 nucleotides align to TRBD1. CDR1 and CDR2 (germline): SNHLY, FYNNEI. V was pared by 8 bases and J by 1 base, with 5 bases of the junction left unmatched. The CDR3 has 14 amino acids.

This sequence joins TRBV7-2 and TRBJ2-1; D may be TRBD2 (6 bases). Germline-derived CDR1 and CDR2 are SGHTA and FQGNSA. The CDR3 is 15 residues long. V lost 4 bases and J 5 bases, leaving 15 bases between the germline ends. DNA of the CDR3: TGTGCCAGCAGCTCGGGACTGGCCAGGGACAATGAGCAGTTCTTC. Its protein is CASSSGLARDNEQFF.

The chain has TRBV5-1 and TRBJ2-2, with TRBD1 as a possible D gene (5 bases). Trimming took 0 bases from V and 0 from J, leaving 6 bases between them. The CDR3 is 15 residues long. Germline V gene lookup returns CDR1 SGHRS and CDR2 YFSETQ. For the CDR3, the DNA is TGCGCCAGCAGCTTGGAGGGGTCGAACACCGGGGAGCTGTTTTTT. Its protein is CASSLEGSNTGELFF.

The rearrangement joins TRBV29-1 to TRBJ1-2; D may be TRBD1 (6 bases). The CDR3 runs to 11 residues. CDR1 and CDR2 (germline): SQVTM, ANQGSEA. CDR3 loop: CINRDDYGYTF. CDR3 in DNA: TGCATCAACAGGGATGACTATGGCTACACCTTC.

The rearrangement uses TRBV5-5 and TRBJ2-1, with D tentatively TRBD2 (5 bases). Germline V lookup: CDR1 SGHKS, CDR2 YYEKEE (reference sequence). The CDR3 sequence is 16 residues long. The germline V and J ends were trimmed by 2 bases and 8 bases, with 20 bases remaining between them. CDR3 amino acids: CASSFRERPPGDEQFF. Here the CDR3 DNA reads TGTGCCAGCAGCTTTAGGGAGCGGCCTCCAGGAGATGAGCAGTTCTTC. The variable domain in full, with the rest retrieved from reference TRBV5-5 and TRBJ2-1, is DAGVTQSPTHLIKTRGQQVTLRCSPISGHKSVSWYQQVLGQGPQFIFQYYEKEERGRGNFPDRFSARQFPNYSSELNVNALLLGDSALYLCASSFRERPPGDEQFFGPGTRLTVL.

V usage is TRBV3-1 (or the pseudogene TRBV3-2) and J usage is TRBJ1-2; D not certain. The length of the CDR3 is 16 residues. Germline V gene lookup returns CDR1 LGHDT and CDR2 YNNKEL (reference sequence). The ends were cut back, 4 bases at V and 1 base at J, with 16 bases in the middle. CDR3 sequence (DNA): TGTGCCAGCAGCCCCACTAGGGCGACGGTTAACTATGGCTACACCTTC. Encoded protein: CASSPTRATVNYGYTF.

The chain carries TRBV5-4 and TRBJ2-5, with a weak D call TRBD2 (7 bases). The CDR3 is 14 amino acids. From germline, CDR1 is SGHNT and CDR2 YYREEE (reference sequence). Trimming shortened V by 5 bases and J by 3 bases, and 14 bases separated the two germline ends. The CDR3 loop reads CASSSQGTKETQYF. The CDR3, as DNA: TGTGCCAGCAGTTCGCAGGGGACTAAAGAGACCCAGTACTTC.

J is TRBJ1-5 and V is TRBV10-3; 8 bases align to TRBD1. CDR1 is ENHRY, CDR2 SYGVKD, per germline. After removal of 0 bases from V and 2 bases from J, the junction contained 3 bases not matched to a gene. The CDR3 is 16 residues long. Here the CDR3 reads CAISESAGGRNQPQHF. The CDR3 DNA reads TGTGCCATCAGTGAGTCGGCAGGGGGCCGCAATCAGCCCCAGCATTTT.

The V call is TRBV11-2, the J call TRBJ2-1; possibly TRBD1 for D (5 bases). Per the germline V gene, CDR1 is SGHAT and CDR2 is FQNNGV. The ends were cut back, 5 bases at V and 7 bases at J, with 18 bases in the middle. The CDR3 sequence is 15 residues long. DNA of the CDR3: TGTGCCAGCAGCCAATCGGGCAGGGTGTCAAATGAGCAGTTCTTC. This codes for CASSQSGRVSNEQFF.

The V call is TRBV19, the J call TRBJ2-7; D perhaps matches TRBD1 (5 bases). Germline V gives CDR1 LNHDA, CDR2 SQIVND (reference sequence). The germline V and J ends were trimmed by 4 bases and 4 bases, with 23 bases remaining between them. This CDR3 region has 17 residues. The CDR3 sequence: CASSTQAPQGGPYEQYF. In nucleotides, the CDR3 is TGTGCCAGTAGTACCCAGGCCCCGCAGGGTGGACCTTACGAGCAGTACTTC.

The V gene is TRBV6-5, the J gene TRBJ2-3, with 7 bases lining up with TRBD1. The junction had 3 bases not matched to a gene; V was cut back by 6 bases and J by 6 bases. Germline V CDR1 and CDR2: MNHEY, SVGAGI. CDR3 size: 12 residues. CDR3 loop: CASSKQGDTQYF. The CDR3 bases are TGTGCCAGCAGCAAACAGGGGGATACGCAGTATTTT.

This chain uses TRBV9 with TRBJ2-3; possibly TRBD1 for D (6 bases). CDR1 and CDR2 from the germline V gene are SGDLS and YYNGEE. V lost 4 bases to trimming and J lost 4 bases, with 16 bases between them. This CDR3 is built from 15 residues. CDR3 region: CASSPLGGVSDTQYF. Here the CDR3 DNA reads TGTGCCAGCAGCCCGCTTGGGGGCGTGTCAGATACGCAGTATTTT.

The CDR3 sequence is CASSLGEDQPQHF. Here the CDR3 DNA reads TGCGCCAGCAGCTTGGGAGAAGATCAGCCCCAGCATTTT. The rearrangement links TRBV5-1 to TRBJ1-5; no clear D gene. The ends were cut back, 0 bases at V and 5 bases at J, with 6 bases in the middle. The germline V gene encodes CDR1 SGHRS and CDR2 YFSETQ. The CDR3 is 13 amino acids.

V is TRBV4-3 and J is TRBJ2-1; 10 bases line up with TRBD2. The CDR3 contains 16 residues. The germline V gene has CDR1 LGHNA and CDR2 YSLEER. Trimming at V came to 4 bases and at J to 2 bases, leaving 5 bases not matched to a gene. In nucleotides, the CDR3 is TGCGCCAGCAGCCCGAGTCTAGCGGGGGCCTACAATGAGCAGTTCTTC. Amino acids: CASSPSLAGAYNEQFF.

The genes are TRBV6-2 or TRBV6-3 and TRBJ1-6; 8 positions match TRBD1. This CDR3 spans 15 amino acids. With V trimmed by 3 bases and J by 7 bases, 5 bases remained unmatched. The germline V gene encodes CDR1 MNHEY and CDR2 SVGEGT. Written as DNA, the CDR3 is TGTGCCAGCAGTTATGAAGGACAGGGAAATTCACCCCTCCACTTT. Translating gives CASSYEGQGNSPLHF.

A remark on this clone: The junction differs from germline at one of its ends, possibly a read error. The V and J genes are TRBV10-3 and TRBJ2-2; TRBD1 matches 10 bases. Germline CDR1 and CDR2: ENHRY and SYGVKD. This CDR3 is built from 14 residues. The CDR3 is CAITKDRGHRGAVF. In DNA, the CDR3 is TGTGCCATCACAAAAGACAGGGGGCACCGGGGAGCTGTTTTT.

This chain uses TRBV11-2 with TRBJ2-1, with 7 nucleotides matching TRBD1. Germline CDR1 reads SGHAT; CDR2 reads FQNNGV. This CDR3 is 14 amino acids long. V lost 5 bases, J lost 9 bases, and 10 bases stayed unmatched. The CDR3 loop reads CASSLSTGLGEQFF. In nucleotides, the CDR3 is TGTGCCAGCAGCCTGTCGACAGGGTTGGGTGAGCAGTTCTTC.

This chain uses TRBV6-6 with TRBJ1-1; 10 nucleotides match TRBD1. Germline-derived CDR1 and CDR2 are MNHNY and SVGAGI (reference sequence). J gave up 4 bases and V 5 bases, and 1 base lay outside the gene matches. This CDR3 is built from 13 residues. CDR3 in DNA: TGTGCCAGCAGTAGGGACAGGGGCACTGAAGCTTTCTTT. Protein sequence: CASSRDRGTEAFF.

The gene calls are TRBV5-1 and TRBJ2-3; 7 bases agree with TRBD1. CDR3 length equals 15 residues. V was pared by 0 bases and J by 4 bases, with 5 bases of the junction left unmatched. Germline V gives CDR1 SGHRS, CDR2 YFSETQ. CDR3 in amino acids: CASSLARGNSDTQYF. In DNA, the CDR3 is TGCGCCAGCAGCTTGGCCAGGGGGAACTCAGATACGCAGTATTTT.